This entry features one TCR beta chain sequence. Its matching antigen is unknown. This entry comes from a study of cytomegalovirus exposure and HLA in healthy donors. Turning to the study itself: It was reported in a later analysis that the 100 to 150 validation repertoires used the same platform as the roughly 700 first-cohort repertoires.

Study-wide findings and caveats: According to a subsequent analysis, TCR clusters from the first cohort were inclined to appear together in the 120 validation repertoires. The study put 150 to 200 TCR beta chains on its list as cytomegalovirus-associated.

This CDR3 spans 13 amino acids. V was shortened by 6 bases and J by 0 bases, with 3 bases between the two germline ends. Germline CDR1 reads MDHEN; CDR2 reads SYDVKM. Assay: immunoSEQ multiplex PCR; the TCRdb copy retains only in-frame clones and omits some. The top ten clones hold less than 1.5% of a sample with more than 95,000 clones, about 93% of them seen once. The donors were in the 120-subject validation cohort, distinct from the roughly 670-subject first cohort. The sequence derives from a woman aged 18-29 years in good health and CMV-seronegative. The sequencing sample was made of PBMCs. The chain carries TRBV28 and TRBJ1-6; D gene uncertain. This chain's CDR3 is CASRASYNSPLHF. CDR3 coding DNA: TGTGCCAGCAGGGCCTCCTATAATTCACCCCTCCACTTT.